This TCR beta chain was profiled in a study of shared clonotypes between healthy human individuals. In the study overall: Contributing individuals were a couple of females and a few males aged 18 to 49.

The V end was cut by 0 bases, the J end by 2 bases, with 11 bases between. The CDR3 is made up of 16 amino acids. Germline loops: CDR1 LGHNA, CDR2 YNFKEQ. Unsorted PBMCs provided DNA that was sequenced on ten immunoSEQ deep assay plates. Libraries were prepared by immunoSEQ multiplex PCR; TCRdb keeps only in-frame clonotypes and omits some of them. The repertoire holds 550,000 to 600,000 clones, with just over 75% as singletons. This TCR derives from a woman aged 40 to 55 in good health. Some clones in this sample may be carry-over from other donors' samples. Sequencing was done on a sample of PBMCs. The chain links TRBV4-2 to TRBJ1-5; the D gene is possibly TRBD1 (5 bases). This chain's CDR3 is CASSQEGGKGNQPQHF. DNA of the CDR3: TGTGCCAGCAGCCAAGAGGGGGGGAAGGGCAATCAGCCCCAGCATTTT.